One and the same sample provided the 17 T cell receptor beta chains below, sequenced in a study of blood T cell repertoires in COVID-19. Libraries were prepared by immunoSEQ multiplex PCR; TCRdb keeps only in-frame clonotypes and omits some of them. The sample contains about 210,000 clones, 80% to 90% of which appear only once. The sequencing input was peripheral blood. Receptor source: a man aged 50-59 years with active or convalescent COVID-19.

This chain connects TRBV18 to TRBJ2-5; TRBD1 is a possible D gene (6 bases). Germline V gives CDR1 KGHSH, CDR2 LQKENI. The length of the CDR3 is 17 residues. The ends were cut back, 1 base at V and 1 base at J, with 16 bases in the middle. This chain's CDR3 is CASSPLSTGLGQETQYF. The CDR3 DNA reads as TGTGCCAGCTCACCACTTAGCACAGGGTTGGGCCAAGAGACCCAGTACTTC. The entire variable domain, with the rest obtained from reference TRBV18 and TRBJ2-5, is as follows: NAGVMQNPRHLVRRRGQEARLRCSPMKGHSHVYWYRQLPEEGLKFMVYLQKENIIDESGMPKERFSAEFPKEGPSILRIQQVVRGDSAAYFCASSPLSTGLGQETQYFGPGTRLLVL.

The rearrangement uses TRBV12-3 or TRBV12-4 and TRBJ2-3; no firm D call. V was pared by 5 bases and J by 4 bases, with 10 bases between. This CDR3 is built from 13 residues. CDR3 in amino acids: CASSTAVADTQYF. CDR3 DNA: TGTGCCAGCAGTACAGCAGTGGCAGATACGCAGTATTTT.

The chain employs TRBV18 and TRBJ2-2; D ambiguous. This CDR3 spans 14 amino acids. V was pared by 3 bases and J by 0 bases, with 5 bases between. The V gene's germline CDR1 is KGHSH and CDR2 LQKENI. CDR3 loop: CASSPPTNTGELFF. CDR3 in DNA: TGTGCCAGCTCACCCCCCACGAACACCGGGGAGCTGTTTTTT.

The chain combines TRBV3-1 (or the pseudogene TRBV3-2) with TRBJ2-5; 9 bases are a match to TRBD2. The length of the CDR3 is 15 residues. Trimming cost V 4 bases and J 2 bases; bases outside gene matches: 5. Looked up from germline, CDR1 is LGHDT and CDR2 is YNNKEL (reference sequence). In DNA, the CDR3 is TGTGCCAGCAGCCCCTGGCGGGGGGGGCAAGAGACCCAGTACTTC. It yields the protein CASSPWRGGQETQYF.

The V gene is TRBV19, the J gene TRBJ1-2; no clear D gene. V was shortened by 5 bases and J by 4 bases, with 11 bases between the two germline ends. Germline V CDR1 and CDR2: LNHDA, SQIVND (reference sequence). The CDR3 has 13 residues. The CDR3 DNA reads as TGTGCCAGTAGTTCCCGGTCTTTCTATGGCTACACCTTC. It codes for CASSSRSFYGYTF.

The V call is TRBV7-2, the J call TRBJ2-7, with 11 bases matching TRBD2. The J segment lost 6 bases and the V segment lost 4 bases, leaving 8 bases of the junction unmatched. Germline values: CDR1 SGHTA, CDR2 FQGNSA. The CDR3 covers 15 residues. Here the CDR3 reads CASSSSLLAGVEQYF. The CDR3 region has the DNA TGTGCCAGCAGCTCGTCCCTACTAGCGGGGGTCGAGCAGTACTTC.

Details on this clone: In the same sample, other DNA sequences code for this CDR3. This chain links TRBV7-8 with TRBJ2-1; 7 nucleotides align to TRBD2. The germline CDR1 and CDR2 sequences are SGHVS and FQNEAQ. There are 15 residues in the CDR3. Germline trimming cut 6 bases from V and 0 bases from J; bases unmatched to any gene: 5. CDR3 coding DNA: TGTGCCAGCAGTGCTAGCGGCGGCTCCTACAATGAGCAGTTCTTC. It translates to CASSASGGSYNEQFF.

The J gene is TRBJ1-1, the V gene TRBV7-6; D is uncertain. This CDR3 contains 13 residues. Trimming shortened V by 4 bases and J by 1 base, and 7 bases separated the two germline ends. In germline, CDR1 is SGHVS, CDR2 FNYEAQ. CDR3 loop: CASSYAENTEAFF. In DNA, the CDR3 is TGTGCCAGCAGCTACGCAGAGAACACTGAAGCTTTCTTT.

Regarding this clone: This same CDR3 is encoded by further DNA sequences in the sample. The CDR3 coding sequence is TGTGCCAGCAGCGTAGAGCCCCGCACCTACGAGCAGTACTTC. This codes for CASSVEPRTYEQYF. J is TRBJ2-7 and V is TRBV9; D is ambiguous. Germline assignment: CDR1 SGDLS and CDR2 YYNGEE. V lost 0 bases to trimming and J lost 2 bases, with 9 bases between them. The CDR3 has 14 residues.

The J gene is TRBJ2-5, the V gene TRBV3-1 (or the pseudogene TRBV3-2); 10 bases map to TRBD2. Trimming took 0 bases from V and 2 from J; bases not matched to a gene: 3. Germline V gene sequence: CDR1 LGHDT, CDR2 YNNKEL (reference sequence). The CDR3 consists of 16 residues. The CDR3 loop is CASSQETSGVQETQYF. CDR3 DNA: TGTGCCAGCAGCCAAGAAACTAGCGGGGTACAAGAGACCCAGTACTTC.

This chain joins TRBV24-1 and TRBJ2-5; 10 nucleotides align to TRBD1. Germline V lookup: CDR1 KGHDR, CDR2 SFDVKD. Germline trimming cut 2 bases from V and 4 bases from J; bases unmatched to any gene: 6. The CDR3 is made up of 16 amino acids. Here the CDR3 DNA reads TGTGCCACCAGTGATTCTCCCGGGACAGGGGTAGAGACCCAGTACTTC. Amino acid sequence: CATSDSPGTGVETQYF.

The rearrangement uses TRBV24-1 and TRBJ2-3, with TRBD1 matching 10 bases. Per germline, CDR1 KGHDR and CDR2 SFDVKD. The V gene end was trimmed by 4 bases and the J gene end by 5 bases; junction bases not matched to a gene: 8. This CDR3 spans 16 amino acids. CDR3 residues: CATSDQTGGRGDTQYF. In DNA form, the CDR3 reads TGTGCCACCAGTGACCAGACAGGGGGCCGGGGAGATACGCAGTATTTT.

The rearrangement joins TRBV27 to TRBJ2-7; D is perhaps TRBD2 (5 bases). The CDR3 extends over 15 amino acids. Germline CDR1 reads MNHEY; CDR2 reads SMNVEV (reference sequence). V shed 3 bases and J shed 4 bases, with 16 bases lying between them. In DNA form, the CDR3 reads TGTGCCAGCAGTTTGGTACGGACTGCGCCATACGAGCAGTACTTC. Protein sequence: CASSLVRTAPYEQYF.

The chain combines TRBV5-4 with TRBJ1-2; 8 bases fit TRBD1. V was pared by 4 bases and J by 5 bases, with 13 bases of the junction left unmatched. This CDR3 contains 16 residues. Germline CDR1 is SGHNT and CDR2 is YYREEE (reference sequence). CDR3 residues: CASSGNGDRTFYGYTF. In DNA form, the CDR3 reads TGTGCCAGCAGCGGAAACGGGGACAGGACCTTTTATGGCTACACCTTC.

This chain links TRBV10-1 with TRBJ1-6, with 8 positions matching TRBD1. With 6 bases clipped from V and 13 bases from J, the junction kept 5 bases outside the gene matches. CDR1 and CDR2 from the germline V gene are WNHNN and SYGVQD (reference sequence). The CDR3 length is 12 residues. CDR3 DNA sequence: TGCGCCAGCAGCCATCGGACAGGGCCCCTCCACTTT. Its protein is CASSHRTGPLHF.

The chain is built from TRBV7-9 and TRBJ1-2; D is possibly TRBD1 (6 bases). The CDR3 consists of 13 residues. Looked up from germline, CDR1 is SEHNR and CDR2 is FQNEAQ (reference sequence). CDR3 sequence reads: CAVQGLVSYGYTF. The CDR3 region has the DNA TGTGCAGTACAGGGATTGGTTAGCTATGGCTACACCTTC.

V usage is TRBV10-3 and J usage is TRBJ1-1; possibly TRBD1 for D (5 bases). Trimming pared 3 bases from V and 4 bases from J, leaving 12 bases between. The CDR3 covers 14 residues. Germline CDR1 reads ENHRY; CDR2 reads SYGVKD. CDR3 residues: CAISEVGGGTEAFF. For the CDR3, the DNA is TGTGCCATCAGTGAAGTGGGGGGTGGCACTGAAGCTTTCTTT.